One and the same sample provided the 32 T cell receptor beta chains below, sequenced in a study of OX40 agonist ivuxolimab in advanced cancers. Clones were read by immunoSEQ multiplex PCR, and TCRdb kept only the in-frame ones, dropping some. The profile covers about 47,000 clones, with under 90% appearing a single time and roughly 25% taken by the ten largest. This material consisted of CD4+ or CD8+ T cells sorted from blood, taken in a trial of the OX40 agonist ivuxolimab. All receptors come from an adult with an advanced solid tumor such as melanoma, head and neck, liver or kidney cancer.

V is TRBV27 and J is TRBJ2-3, with 10 bases aligning to TRBD1. Per the germline V gene, CDR1 is MNHEY and CDR2 is SMNVEV (reference sequence). The CDR3 totals 15 residues. Unmatched junction bases numbered 3, after V lost 5 bases and J lost 1 base. The CDR3 region has the DNA TGTGCCAGCAGTGAGGGGACAGGGGGCACAGATACGCAGTATTTT. Amino acids: CASSEGTGGTDTQYF.

The gene calls are TRBV9 and TRBJ1-5; the D gene is possibly TRBD1 (5 bases). This CDR3 has 16 residues. V lost 4 bases and J 4 bases, leaving 18 bases between the germline ends. CDR1 is SGDLS, CDR2 YYNGEE, per germline. The DNA of the CDR3 is TGTGCCAGCAGCCCCGGAGGTCAGGGTGGGAATCAGCCCCAGCATTTT. As protein: CASSPGGQGGNQPQHF.

This chain links TRBV27 with TRBJ1-5; D might be TRBD1 (5 bases). V was clipped by 3 bases and J by 7 bases, with 10 bases between them. The length of the CDR3 is 13 residues. Germline V CDR1 and CDR2: MNHEY, SMNVEV (reference sequence). The CDR3 DNA sequence: TGTGCCAGCAGTTTCAGGGTTGAGCAGCCCCAGCATTTT. It specifies CASSFRVEQPQHF.

In this sample, this clone turned up once. This chain links TRBV5-4 with TRBJ2-5, with 10 bases that match TRBD2. CDR3 length equals 17 residues. Germline CDR1 SGHNT, CDR2 YYREEE (reference sequence). V trimming: 4 bases; J trimming: 5 bases; junction bases outside the gene matches: 14. CDR3 residues: CASSRRSSAGGAETQYF. The CDR3 coding sequence is TGTGCCAGCAGCCGGCGCTCATCAGCGGGAGGGGCGGAGACCCAGTACTTC.

The rearrangement uses TRBV27 and TRBJ2-3, with D perhaps TRBD2 (5 bases). The germline gives CDR1 MNHEY, CDR2 SMNVEV (reference sequence). Trimming took 4 bases from V and 4 from J, leaving 12 bases between them. This CDR3 region has 14 residues. The chain's CDR3 is CASSSAAEADTQYF. CDR3 DNA: TGTGCCAGCAGTTCCGCGGCGGAGGCAGATACGCAGTATTTT.

The chain employs TRBV25-1 and TRBJ2-7; either TRBD1 or TRBD2 may supply D (5 bases each). This CDR3 region has 17 residues. The V end was cut by 5 bases, the J end by 5 bases, with 25 bases between. CDR1 and CDR2 (germline): MGHDK, SYGVNS. This CDR3 is CASSSPPGGAGTHEQYF. CDR3 coding DNA: TGTGCCAGCAGTTCCCCTCCCGGCGGTGCTGGGACCCACGAGCAGTACTTC.

The chain employs TRBV19 and TRBJ2-7, with D possibly being TRBD2 (5 bases). Looked up from germline, CDR1 is LNHDA and CDR2 is SQIVND (reference sequence). This CDR3 is built from 15 residues. Trimming shortened V by 3 bases and J by 4 bases, and 16 bases separated the two germline ends. The CDR3 region is CASSIPRASLYEQYF. The CDR3 DNA sequence: TGTGCCAGTAGTATCCCCCGAGCTAGCCTTTACGAGCAGTACTTC.

This chain uses TRBV29-1 with TRBJ2-7; D is tentatively TRBD1 or TRBD2 (5 bases each). The CDR3 consists of 11 residues. V lost 4 bases to trimming and J lost 7 bases, with 11 bases between them. Germline CDR1 SQVTM, CDR2 ANQGSEA. The CDR3 DNA is TGCAGCGTTGGGGGACCTCTAGAGCAGTACTTC. Translated: CSVGGPLEQYF.

This clone came up a few times. The chain couples TRBV19 to TRBJ2-1, with 9 positions matching TRBD2. Germline CDR1 LNHDA, CDR2 SQIVND (reference sequence). The CDR3 has 15 residues. Losses at the gene ends were 1 base for V and 8 bases for J; bases not matched to a gene: 6. CDR3 coding DNA: TGTGCCAGTAGTATAGGTAGCGGGAGCAGAGATGAGCAGTTCTTC. It codes for CASSIGSGSRDEQFF.

The chain employs TRBV18 and TRBJ1-2, with D maybe TRBD1 (5 bases). The CDR3 length is 15 residues. Germline values: CDR1 KGHSH, CDR2 LQKENI. The V and J ends lost 4 bases and 8 bases respectively, with 20 bases between them. The CDR3 nucleotides read TGTGCCAGCTCACACGCCGGGGGAGGCGAGGACGGCTACACCTTC. Its translation: CASSHAGGGEDGYTF.

V and J are TRBV27 and TRBJ1-2; 7 nucleotides line up with TRBD1. CDR1 and CDR2 from the germline V gene are MNHEY and SMNVEV (reference sequence). The trim removed 6 bases at V and 2 bases at J, leaving 3 bases unmatched. The CDR3 totals 13 residues. This CDR3 is CASRPTGNYGYTF. DNA for the CDR3: TGTGCCAGCAGACCGACAGGGAACTATGGCTACACCTTC.

This chain links TRBV4-1 with TRBJ2-7; D might be TRBD1 or TRBD2, each matching 5 bases. Trimming left V 0 bases short and J 6 bases short, with 15 bases between. Per germline, CDR1 MGHRA and CDR2 YSYEKL. The CDR3 is 15 amino acids. The CDR3 here is CASSQERAGSPEQYF. CDR3 nucleotide sequence: TGCGCCAGCAGCCAAGAGCGGGCAGGGAGCCCCGAGCAGTACTTC.

The genes are TRBV5-1 and TRBJ2-2; TRBD2 is a possible D gene (6 bases). CDR3 size: 15 residues. V dropped 3 bases and J dropped 4 bases, with 13 bases sitting between them. The V gene's germline CDR1 is SGHRS and CDR2 YFSETQ. CDR3 sequence (DNA): TGCGCCAGCAGCTCGGCGGGGCCTGCCACCGGGGAGCTGTTTTTT. Translation gives CASSSAGPATGELFF. The complete variable domain, with remaining parts taken from reference TRBV5-1 and TRBJ2-2, reads KAGVTQTPRYLIKTRGQQVTLSCSPISGHRSVSWYQQTPGQGLQFLFEYFSETQRNKGNFPGRFSGRQFSNSRSEMNVSTLELGDSALYLCASSSAGPATGELFFGEGSRLTVL.

The chain couples TRBV9 to TRBJ1-2; no reliable D call. The CDR3 runs to 16 residues. V was cut by 0 bases and J by 5 bases, with 17 bases left in between. Germline lookup yields CDR1 SGDLS and CDR2 YYNGEE. In DNA, the CDR3 is TGTGCCAGCAGCGTAGGATTGAACCCTTCCGTTTATGGCTACACCTTC. It specifies CASSVGLNPSVYGYTF.

This clone was detected a few times. V gene TRBV7-9 combines with J gene TRBJ1-2; D not certain. Germline loops: CDR1 SEHNR, CDR2 FQNEAQ (reference sequence). V was shortened by 1 base and J by 7 bases, with 19 bases between the two germline ends. The CDR3 sequence is 16 residues long. CDR3 loop: CASSLGNGPRGVGYTF. CDR3 sequence (DNA): TGTGCCAGCAGCTTAGGAAACGGGCCCCGAGGTGTTGGCTACACCTTC.

This clone has more than one count but fewer than ten. The chain carries TRBV4-1 and TRBJ2-1, with 9 bases aligning to TRBD2. Germline-derived CDR1 and CDR2 are MGHRA and YSYEKL. CDR3 length: 15 amino acids. Trimming removed 6 bases from V and 2 bases from J; junction bases left unmatched: 5. Written as DNA, the CDR3 is TGCGCCAGCAGACTTAGCGGGAGTGCCTACAATGAGCAGTTCTTC. The encoded protein is CASRLSGSAYNEQFF.

This chain joins TRBV27 and TRBJ1-1; D is unresolved. Germline V gene sequence: CDR1 MNHEY, CDR2 SMNVEV (reference sequence). With 7 bases removed from V and 4 bases from J, the gap between germline ends came to 16 bases. The CDR3 totals 14 residues. CDR3 nucleotide sequence: TGTGCCAGCAAACTACGCAGTTTCGGCACTGAAGCTTTCTTT. Encoded protein: CASKLRSFGTEAFF.

This clone was picked up a small number of times. The chain combines TRBV30 with TRBJ1-5, with D possibly matching TRBD1 (5 bases). The V end was cut by 1 base, the J end by 7 bases, with 14 bases between. CDR1 is GTSNPN and CDR2 is SVGIG in the germline V gene (reference sequence). The CDR3 has 14 residues. The CDR3: CAWSGQGGRQPQHF. DNA for the CDR3: TGTGCCTGGAGTGGGCAGGGAGGTCGGCAGCCCCAGCATTTT.

The rearrangement uses TRBV11-2 and TRBJ1-4; D is undetermined. Between the trimmed V and J ends, which lost 0 bases and 5 bases, there was a span of 10 bases. The CDR3 runs to 15 residues. Germline values: CDR1 SGHAT, CDR2 FQNNGV. The CDR3 sequence: CASSLEWSGNEKLFF. Here the CDR3 DNA reads TGTGCCAGCAGCTTAGAATGGTCGGGGAATGAAAAACTGTTTTTT.

V gene TRBV9 combines with J gene TRBJ2-1, with D unclear. V gave up 0 bases and J gave up 6 bases, with 4 bases separating them. CDR3 length: 12 amino acids. The germline V gene has CDR1 SGDLS and CDR2 YYNGEE. The CDR3 sequence: CASSVDGNEQFF. The CDR3 DNA sequence: TGTGCCAGCAGCGTAGATGGCAATGAGCAGTTCTTC.

The V gene is TRBV7-9, the J gene TRBJ1-2; 7 bases are shared with TRBD1. Per the germline V gene, CDR1 is SEHNR and CDR2 is FQNEAQ (reference sequence). The CDR3 length is 13 residues. Trimming took 5 bases from V and 3 from J; bases not matched to a gene: 3. The CDR3 coding sequence is TGTGCCAGCAGCCCTGGGACAGACTATGGCTACACCTTC. Its protein product is CASSPGTDYGYTF.

The chain couples TRBV28 to TRBJ2-1, with 9 bases lining up with TRBD2. V trimming: 4 bases; J trimming: 4 bases; junction bases outside the gene matches: 8. The CDR3 consists of 16 residues. Germline loops: CDR1 MDHEN, CDR2 SYDVKM. CDR3: CASSSARTSAYNEQFF. The CDR3 bases are TGTGCCAGCAGTTCCGCGAGGACTAGCGCTTACAATGAGCAGTTCTTC.

V usage is TRBV5-1 and J usage is TRBJ2-3; D not resolved. Germline V gene lookup returns CDR1 SGHRS and CDR2 YFSETQ. Between the trimmed V and J ends, which lost 0 bases and 4 bases, there was a span of 15 bases. CDR3 length equals 16 residues. The CDR3 DNA is TGCGCCAGCAGCTTGGAGTATCAGTATATACCAGATACGCAGTATTTT. Translation gives CASSLEYQYIPDTQYF.

The chain uses TRBV12-5 and TRBJ2-1, with D hard to call. Germline lookup yields CDR1 LGHNT and CDR2 FRNRAP. Trimming cost V 6 bases and J 5 bases, with 5 bases left between them. The CDR3 has 11 residues. The DNA of the CDR3 is TGTGCTAGTGGAGGCAACAATGAGCAGTTCTTC. Translation: CASGGNNEQFF. The full variable domain, completed using reference TRBV12-5 and TRBJ2-1, is DARVTQTPRHKVTEMGQEVTMRCQPILGHNTVFWYRQTMMQGLELLAYFRNRAPLDDSGMPKDRFSAEMPDATLATLKIQPSEPRDSAVYFCASGGNNEQFFGPGTRLTVL.

The rearrangement uses TRBV6-5 and TRBJ2-7, with D tentatively TRBD2 (6 bases). There are 13 residues in the CDR3. The V end lost 4 bases, the J end lost 6 bases, and 13 bases lay between the germline ends. Looked up from germline, CDR1 is MNHEY and CDR2 is SVGAGI. Written as DNA, the CDR3 is TGTGCCAGCAGTTCTTCCTGGGGACTCGAGCAGTACTTC. Protein product: CASSSSWGLEQYF.

The chain employs TRBV9 and TRBJ2-3, with no clear D. Germline V gene data show CDR1 as SGDLS and CDR2 as YYNGEE. Trimming pared 0 bases from V and 0 bases from J, leaving 5 bases between. CDR3 length: 14 amino acids. The DNA for the CDR3 is TGTGCCAGCAGCGTAGGCGGAAGCACAGATACGCAGTATTTT. It is translated as CASSVGGSTDTQYF.

The chain couples TRBV19 to TRBJ2-7; 8 bases map to TRBD2. Germline loops: CDR1 LNHDA, CDR2 SQIVND (reference sequence). Trimming took 0 bases from V and 3 from J; bases not matched to a gene: 4. The CDR3 spans 15 residues. CDR3 bases: TGTGCCAGTAGTATAGAGAGTAGCGGGGACTACGAGCAGTACTTC. Its translation is CASSIESSGDYEQYF.

For the CDR3, the DNA is TGTGCCAGCAGTGTCCGGGACTCACGGCGCGAGCAGTACTTC. This translates into CASSVRDSRREQYF. The chain carries TRBV6-1 and TRBJ2-7, with TRBD2 as a possible D gene (6 bases). The V end was cut by 4 bases, the J end by 6 bases, with 16 bases between. The CDR3 is made up of 14 amino acids. Germline CDR1 is MNHNS and CDR2 is SASEGT.

V and J are TRBV2 and TRBJ1-5; D remains ambiguous. Germline V gives CDR1 SNHLY, CDR2 FYNNEI. The V and J ends lost 7 bases and 1 base respectively, with 11 bases between them. The CDR3 sequence is 14 residues long. CDR3 bases: TGTGCCAGCAAGGAGGGTGTCAGCAATCAGCCCCAGCATTTT. Residues: CASKEGVSNQPQHF. The full variable domain, rest sourced from reference TRBV2 and TRBJ1-5, is EPEVTQTPSHQVTQMGQEVILRCVPISNHLYFYWYRQILGQKVEFLVSFYNNEISEKSEIFDDQFSVERPDGSNFTLKIRSTKLEDSAMYFCASKEGVSNQPQHFGDGTRLSIL.

The V and J genes are TRBV7-3 and TRBJ2-5; 10 bases line up with TRBD2. The junction had 5 bases not matched to a gene; V was cut back by 5 bases and J by 5 bases. Germline assignment: CDR1 SGHTA and CDR2 FQGTGA. This CDR3 has 14 amino acids. The chain's CDR3 is CASSRAGGPETQYF. The CDR3 DNA reads TGTGCCAGCAGCAGAGCGGGGGGGCCGGAGACCCAGTACTTC.

The chain couples TRBV30 to TRBJ2-5; D perhaps matches TRBD1 (5 bases). Germline V gene sequence: CDR1 GTSNPN, CDR2 SVGIG (reference sequence). CDR3 length: 15 residues. The germline V and J ends were trimmed by 1 base and 4 bases, with 16 bases remaining between them. DNA for the CDR3: TGTGCCTGGAGTGGTTTGAAGGGGATAGGAGAGACCCAGTACTTC. Residues: CAWSGLKGIGETQYF.

The chain is built from TRBV4-2 and TRBJ2-2; D gene uncertain. The CDR3 spans 15 residues. Germline CDR1 reads LGHNA; CDR2 reads YNFKEQ. Trimming removed 0 bases at V and 6 bases at J, with 11 bases between. This CDR3 is CASSQDFAEAGELFF. The CDR3 DNA reads TGTGCCAGCAGCCAAGATTTTGCAGAAGCCGGGGAGCTGTTTTTT.